This T cell receptor beta chain is drawn from a study of a mutant IDH1 vaccine in newly diagnosed glioma. Generated by immunoSEQ multiplex PCR, the TCRdb table keeps only in-frame clones and is missing some. This sample carries 110,000 or so clones, roughly 90% of them seen once, and the ten largest clones take roughly 0.62%. Time point described: week 11, during vaccination. Each dose of the vaccine consisted of 300 ug of mutant IDH1 20-mer peptide, with topical imiquimod. Astrocytomas that were new, WHO grade 3 or 4, IDH1-mutant and ATRX-lost were present in the donors. The sample holds a few counts of this clone. The antigen is unknown. The CDR3 has 13 residues. Germline V gives CDR1 GTSNPN, CDR2 SVGIG (reference sequence). The V end lost 0 bases, the J end lost 1 base, and 6 bases lay between the germline ends.

The rearrangement joins TRBV30 to TRBJ1-1; D is unclear. Sequenced here: PBMCs, sampled from a glioma patient whose treatment included an IDH1 peptide vaccine. This sequence originates from a woman aged 45-65 years with glioma. Written as DNA, the CDR3 is TGTGCCTGGAGTGTAATGGAGAACACTGAAGCTTTCTTT. Translating it yields CAWSVMENTEAFF.